This T cell receptor beta chain appears in the sequencing data of a study of T-cell memory formation after mild COVID-19. Trimming removed 5 bases from V and 10 bases from J, with 18 bases in between. Per germline, CDR1 LNHNV and CDR2 YYDKDF (reference sequence). The CDR3 sequence is 15 residues long. This clonotype has a handful of counts. The antigen is unknown. TCRdb analysed the 5' RACE reads with MiXCR anew, one entry per CDR3 protein. In the table there are about 82,000 distinct CDR3 sequences, around 15% of which are singletons. Broader study findings: Contracting CD4+ clones sat mainly in CM and EM; CD8+ in EMRA. Pre-infection memory carried some responding clones, suggesting that cross-reactive memory joined.

Sequences were obtained from PBMCs or a T cell subset sorted from them (not recorded which). The sequence was obtained from a young man who had mild COVID-19 (a few samples of this study predate the infection). Cell type and time point are not known. The chain employs TRBV15 and TRBJ1-6; TRBD1 is a possible D gene (6 bases). DNA of the CDR3: TGTGCCACCAGCCTAACTAGAGAACAGGGATCACCCCTCCACTTT. This encodes CATSLTREQGSPLHF. Full variable domain (rest looked up from reference TRBV15 and TRBJ1-6): DAMVIQNPRYQVTQFGKPVTLSCSQTLNHNVMYWYQQKSSQAPKLLFHYYDKDFNNEADTPDNFQSRRPNTSFCFLDIRSPGLGDTAMYLCATSLTREQGSPLHFGNGTRLTVT.